This TCR beta chain came from a study of blood T cell repertoires in COVID-19. On the study more broadly: The United States, Italy and Spain provided the acute and convalescent COVID-19 samples.

Clones were read by immunoSEQ multiplex PCR, and TCRdb kept only the in-frame ones, dropping some. The sample consists of about 350,000 clones, 85% to 90% of them appearing once. The CDR3 consists of 16 residues. J gave up 1 base and V 4 bases, and 5 bases lay outside the gene matches. The germline gives CDR1 SGHNT, CDR2 YYREEE (reference sequence). The chain recombines TRBV5-4 with TRBJ2-3; TRBD2 matches at 11 bases. This receptor was taken from a woman aged 45-59 years with COVID-19, enrolled during active disease. The sample taken for sequencing was peripheral blood. CDR3 amino acids: CASSLLAGGGTDTQYF. CDR3 nucleotides: TGTGCCAGCAGCCTCTTAGCGGGAGGGGGCACAGATACGCAGTATTTT.